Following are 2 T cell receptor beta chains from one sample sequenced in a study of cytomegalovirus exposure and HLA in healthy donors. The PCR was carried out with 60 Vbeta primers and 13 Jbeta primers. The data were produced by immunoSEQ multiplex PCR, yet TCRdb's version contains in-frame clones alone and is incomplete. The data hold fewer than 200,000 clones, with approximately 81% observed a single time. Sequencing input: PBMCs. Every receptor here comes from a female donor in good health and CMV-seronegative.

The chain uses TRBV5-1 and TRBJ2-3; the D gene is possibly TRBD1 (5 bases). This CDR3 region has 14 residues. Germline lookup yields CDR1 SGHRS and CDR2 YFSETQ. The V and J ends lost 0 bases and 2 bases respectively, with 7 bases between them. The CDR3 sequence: CASSLGQYTDTQYF. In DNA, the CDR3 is TGCGCCAGCAGCTTGGGACAGTACACAGATACGCAGTATTTT.

The CDR3 coding sequence is TGTGCCAGTAGTATTGGGCCCAAGGCCTACGAGCAGTACTTC. Its protein is CASSIGPKAYEQYF. The gene calls are TRBV19 and TRBJ2-7; D unclear. CDR1 and CDR2 (germline): LNHDA, SQIVND (reference sequence). With 3 bases removed from V and 2 bases from J, the gap between germline ends came to 11 bases. The CDR3 runs 14 residues.